By share, the clone carrying this T cell receptor (beta chain) ranks as medium-sized. Its target is unknown. The read ends 3 residues shy of where the CDR3 ends; the end is completed using the germline J gene. CDR3 length: 15 amino acids. From germline, CDR1 is MNHNS and CDR2 SASEGT. V dropped 2 bases and J dropped 0 bases, with 9 bases sitting between them. Repertoires were generated with immunoSEQ multiplex PCR, while TCRdb's copy carries only in-frame clones and drops some. The sample holds about 21,000 clones, and no clone turns up only once. This sample was included in a study of T cell clonality in common variable immunodeficiency. Study results and limitations: In common variable immunodeficiency, TCR beta chains reportedly carried fewer deletions and N-nucleotide insertions.

Specimen: peripheral blood mononuclear cells. This TCR came from a human donor with common variable immunodeficiency. The chain couples TRBV6-1 to TRBJ2-3, with D possibly being TRBD2 (5 bases). This chain's CDR3 is CASSELTGSTDTQYF. The covered CDR3 bases are TGTGCCAGCAGTGAATTGACGGGGAGCACAGATACG.